This T cell receptor (beta chain) was captured in a study of CD8 T cells in Susac syndrome. CDR3 length: 13 amino acids. Trimming removed 4 bases from V and 7 bases from J, with 16 bases in between. CDR1 is GTSNPN and CDR2 is SVGIG in the germline V gene (reference sequence). Purification of the CD8+ and CD4+ T cells relied on negative isolation, and TEMRA cells underwent FACS enrichment. Reverse transcription of about 0.5 to 1 ug RNA was carried out with random hexamers. Across 54 Vbeta and 13 Jbeta, immunoSEQ multiplex PCR amplified TCR beta CDR3. TCRdb re-called the immunoSEQ multiplex PCR reads through MiXCR, storing one row per CDR3 protein. The sample lists 150,000 to 200,000 distinct CDR3 sequences, around 94% occurring once.

The V and J genes are TRBV30 and TRBJ1-1, with D possibly matching TRBD1 (6 bases). Material: CD4+ T cells from PBMCs. This receptor was taken from a human donor in good health. CDR3 sequence reads: CAWNGQQVGEAFF. In nucleotides, the CDR3 is TGTGCCTGGAACGGACAGCAGGTGGGTGAAGCTTTCTTT.